The 28 T cell receptor beta chains listed next were all sequenced from one sample in a study of T cells in Graves' hyperthyroidism and ophthalmopathy. RNA transcripts yielded amplified TCR beta CDR3 regions. The HTBI primer set was used in a first-round RT-PCR of the TCR CDR3. TCRdb redid the calling of the multiplex PCR reads with MiXCR, one entry per CDR3 protein. The sample contains approximately 590,000 distinct CDR3 sequences, 15% to 19% of which appear only once. The sample consisted of blood. The receptors come from a woman aged 30 to 39 with Graves' hyperthyroidism.

A few counts support this clonotype. The rearrangement uses TRBV6-1 and TRBJ2-2, with D tentatively TRBD2 (6 bases). With 8 bases removed from V and 4 bases from J, the gap between germline ends came to 14 bases. This CDR3 spans 14 amino acids. CDR1 and CDR2 (germline): MNHNS, SASEGT. DNA for the CDR3: TGTGCCAGCCCTGCAGTGGGAGGCACCGGGGAGCTGTTTTTT. Protein sequence: CASPAVGGTGELFF.

Of note for this clonotype: This could be a read error, since a much larger clone is one nucleotide away. The CDR3 DNA is TGTGCCAGCAGCCGCCCCGGCAGAGATGGGTATGACTACACCTTC. Amino acids: CASSRPGRDGYDYTF. The J gene is TRBJ1-2, the V gene TRBV11-2; unclear D gene. Germline CDR1 is SGHAT and CDR2 is FQNNGV. The CDR3 is 15 amino acids.

This clonotype has ten or more counts. The chain is built from TRBV30 and TRBJ2-3; D gene ambiguous. Germline V CDR1 and CDR2: GTSNPN, SVGIG (reference sequence). Trimming stripped 0 bases from V and 10 bases from J, with 17 bases between. The CDR3 totals 14 residues. CDR3 loop: CAWSVFARHDSQYF. DNA of the CDR3: TGTGCCTGGAGTGTATTTGCAAGGCACGACTCGCAGTATTTT. Supplemented by reference TRBV30 and TRBJ2-3, the full variable domain reads SQTIHQWPATLVQPVGSPLSLECTVEGTSNPNLYWYRQAAGRGLQLLFYSVGIGQISSEVPQNLSASRPQDRQFILSSKKLLLSDSGFYLCAWSVFARHDSQYFGPGTRLTVL.

J is TRBJ1-4 and V is TRBV2, with D possibly matching TRBD1 (5 bases). V was shortened by 7 bases and J by 0 bases, with 15 bases between the two germline ends. The CDR3 contains 16 residues. Per the germline V gene, CDR1 is SNHLY and CDR2 is FYNNEI. The CDR3 DNA reads TGTGCCAGCACTAGTCACGACAGCGCAACTAATGAAAAACTGTTTTTT. Protein sequence: CASTSHDSATNEKLFF. The full variable domain, its missing parts supplied by reference TRBV2 and TRBJ1-4, is EPEVTQTPSHQVTQMGQEVILRCVPISNHLYFYWYRQILGQKVEFLVSFYNNEISEKSEIFDDQFSVERPDGSNFTLKIRSTKLEDSAMYFCASTSHDSATNEKLFFGSGTQLSVL.

In its sample, this clonotype was seen many times. This chain joins TRBV27 and TRBJ2-7, with 11 bases lining up with TRBD1. The CDR3 runs 15 residues. The V and J ends lost 5 bases and 6 bases, in that order; junction bases with no gene match: 9. Germline assignment: CDR1 MNHEY and CDR2 SMNVEV (reference sequence). DNA of the CDR3: TGTGCCAGCAGTGTAGCCGGGACAGGGGGGAGCGAGCAGTACTTC. It codes for CASSVAGTGGSEQYF.

This clonotype showed up many times. This chain links TRBV27 with TRBJ2-1; the match to TRBD2 covers 7 bases. Looked up from germline, CDR1 is MNHEY and CDR2 is SMNVEV (reference sequence). CDR3 length equals 15 residues. V lost 0 bases to trimming and J lost 6 bases; unmatched junction nucleotides: 5. CDR3 nucleotide sequence: TGTGCCAGCAGTTTATCGCCATGGGGGGGCAATGAGCAGTTCTTC. Its protein product is CASSLSPWGGNEQFF.

Many counts were recorded for this clonotype. The chain recombines TRBV27 with TRBJ1-2; 12 bases agree with TRBD1. V lost 5 bases to trimming and J lost 4 bases; unmatched junction nucleotides: 5. Per germline, CDR1 MNHEY and CDR2 SMNVEV (reference sequence). This CDR3 spans 15 amino acids. The CDR3 sequence is CASSAWDRGPYGYTF. As DNA, the CDR3 is TGTGCCAGCAGTGCCTGGGACAGGGGGCCCTATGGCTACACCTTC.

CDR3 coding DNA: TGTGCCTGGGCCGGGACTAGCGGCTACAATGAGCAGTTCTTC. It yields the protein CAWAGTSGYNEQFF. This sequence joins TRBV30 and TRBJ2-1; 11 nucleotides line up with TRBD2. With V trimmed by 5 bases and J by 3 bases, 3 bases remained unmatched. The CDR3 is 14 amino acids. CDR1 and CDR2 from the germline V gene are GTSNPN and SVGIG (reference sequence).

This clonotype was detected ten times or more. The gene calls are TRBV12-3 or TRBV12-4 and TRBJ2-1; TRBD2 agrees at 13 bases. The CDR3 is 17 residues long. Losses at the gene ends were 7 bases for V and 2 bases for J; bases not matched to a gene: 8. DNA of the CDR3: TGTGCCAGCAACCACCTGGGACTAGCGGGGACCTACAATGAGCAGTTCTTC. Translated, it gives CASNHLGLAGTYNEQFF.

This clonotype was found once. The chain recombines TRBV4-3 with TRBJ1-2, with 8 nucleotides matching TRBD1. Germline CDR1 reads LGHNA; CDR2 reads YSLEER. CDR3 length: 17 amino acids. V shed 0 bases, J shed 4 bases, and the junction held 10 bases outside the gene matches. The CDR3 here is CASSQEVGQGGPYGYTF. Written as DNA, the CDR3 is TGCGCCAGCAGCCAAGAGGTCGGACAGGGAGGTCCCTATGGCTACACCTTC.

The table lists this clonotype with many counts. The chain links TRBV2 to TRBJ2-1; 12 bases align to TRBD2. V shed 6 bases and J 5 bases; nucleotides not matched to a gene: 5. The CDR3 sequence is 15 residues long. CDR1 and CDR2 from the germline V gene are SNHLY and FYNNEI. In DNA form, the CDR3 reads TGTGCCAGCAGACGGACTAGCGGGGCAAACAATGAGCAGTTCTTC. Translating gives CASRRTSGANNEQFF.

The sample holds many counts of this clonotype. V usage is TRBV7-9 and J usage is TRBJ2-3; either TRBD1 or TRBD2 may supply D (5 bases each). Germline CDR1 and CDR2: SEHNR and FQNEAQ (reference sequence). Trimming cost V 6 bases and J 3 bases, with 19 bases left between them. The CDR3 spans 16 residues. CDR3 in amino acids: CASSPPTERRTDTQYF. CDR3 in DNA: TGTGCCAGCAGTCCGCCGACAGAAAGGAGGACAGATACGCAGTATTTT. Variable domain in full (rest from reference TRBV7-9 and TRBJ2-3): DTGVSQNPRHKITKRGQNVTFRCDPISEHNRLYWYRQTLGQGPEFLTYFQNEAQLEKSRLLSDRFSAERPKGSFSTLEIQRTEQGDSAMYLCASSPPTERRTDTQYFGPGTRLTVL.

This clonotype was picked up a small number of times. The gene calls are TRBV29-1 and TRBJ2-7; D might be TRBD1 or TRBD2, each matching 6 bases. In germline, CDR1 is SQVTM, CDR2 ANQGSEA. Trimming left V 0 bases short and J 6 bases short, with 18 bases between. The CDR3 has 15 amino acids. For the CDR3, the DNA is TGCAGCGTTGAAGATCTGTCCTTAGGGGGAGGCGAGCAGTACTTC. It codes for CSVEDLSLGGGEQYF.

V is TRBV18 and J is TRBJ2-7; D is possibly TRBD2 (5 bases). V lost 2 bases and J 3 bases, leaving 14 bases between the germline ends. Germline V gene data show CDR1 as KGHSH and CDR2 as LQKENI. This CDR3 is 15 amino acids long. CDR3 protein: CASSPNTSRSYEQYF. The CDR3, as DNA: TGTGCCAGCTCACCAAACACTAGTAGGAGCTACGAGCAGTACTTC.

This clonotype was counted at least ten times. The chain couples TRBV6-5 to TRBJ2-7; 8 bases match TRBD1. V shed 0 bases and J 7 bases; nucleotides not matched to a gene: 5. The germline CDR1 and CDR2 sequences are MNHEY and SVGAGI. The CDR3 runs to 14 residues. The CDR3 loop is CASSYSRGPGEQYF. CDR3 DNA: TGTGCCAGCAGTTACTCCAGGGGGCCGGGGGAGCAGTACTTC.

The chain employs TRBV7-3 and TRBJ2-1, with 7 bases matching TRBD2. Trimming removed 2 bases from V and 8 bases from J; junction bases left unmatched: 6. Germline CDR1 SGHTA, CDR2 FQGTGA. The CDR3 is 14 residues long. CDR3: CASSLERGGDEQFF. The CDR3, as DNA: TGTGCCAGCAGCTTAGAGCGGGGAGGGGATGAGCAGTTCTTC.

This clonotype was observed a handful of times. This chain connects TRBV9 to TRBJ2-2; a possible D gene is TRBD2 (6 bases). Trimming pared 4 bases from V and 6 bases from J, leaving 13 bases between. In germline, CDR1 is SGDLS, CDR2 YYNGEE. CDR3 length: 14 amino acids. For the CDR3, the DNA is TGTGCCAGCAGCCACGGTAGCGGATCCGGGGAGCTGTTTTTT. Translation: CASSHGSGSGELFF.

This clonotype was recorded many times. The chain uses TRBV2 and TRBJ2-7, with D perhaps matching TRBD2 (5 bases). The CDR3 runs to 13 residues. Germline V CDR1 and CDR2: SNHLY, FYNNEI. Trimming pared 0 bases from V and 5 bases from J, leaving 8 bases between. As DNA, the CDR3 is TGTGCCAGCAGTGAAGCCCTCGGGGACGAGCAGTACTTC. It specifies CASSEALGDEQYF.

This clonotype has a handful of counts. The chain recombines TRBV12-3 or TRBV12-4 with TRBJ1-1; D is uncertain. Trimming took off 0 bases at V and 0 bases at J, with 11 bases between the two ends. The CDR3 covers 16 residues. CDR3 amino acids: CASSLAELSVNTEAFF. CDR3 bases: TGTGCCAGCAGTTTAGCGGAGTTATCGGTGAACACTGAAGCTTTCTTT.

The rearrangement links TRBV4-3 to TRBJ2-1; D gene uncertain. This CDR3 region has 14 residues. V lost 1 base to trimming and J lost 8 bases, with 12 bases between them. Germline loops: CDR1 LGHNA, CDR2 YSLEER. CDR3 amino acids: CASSQGLLGDEQFF. The CDR3 nucleotides are TGCGCCAGCAGCCAAGGGCTTTTGGGCGATGAGCAGTTCTTC.

The sample holds many counts of this clonotype. This rearrangement joins TRBV27 to TRBJ2-1; 16 bases align to TRBD2. The CDR3 is made up of 16 amino acids. The germline V gene has CDR1 MNHEY and CDR2 SMNVEV (reference sequence). V was pared by 5 bases and J by 9 bases, with 7 bases of the junction left unmatched. The CDR3 nucleotides are TGTGCCAGCAGTCCCTCCGGGACTAGCGGGAGGGGTGAGCAGTTCTTC. Its translation is CASSPSGTSGRGEQFF.

The gene calls are TRBV28 and TRBJ2-6, with D unresolved. Germline V gene data show CDR1 as MDHEN and CDR2 as SYDVKM. V was clipped by 6 bases and J by 4 bases, with 10 bases between them. This CDR3 comprises 14 residues. CDR3 in amino acids: CASRLSTGANVLTF. In DNA, the CDR3 is TGTGCCAGCAGGTTGAGTACAGGGGCCAACGTCCTGACTTTC.

This clonotype was observed many times. This chain connects TRBV6-1 to TRBJ1-2; D not resolved. V lost 6 bases and J lost 3, with 20 bases in between. The germline gives CDR1 MNHNS, CDR2 SASEGT. The CDR3 length is 16 residues. The chain's CDR3 is CASRIWGGMVDYGYTF. CDR3 sequence (DNA): TGTGCCAGCAGAATATGGGGTGGGATGGTGGACTATGGCTACACCTTC.

This clonotype was observed many times. This rearrangement joins TRBV11-2 to TRBJ2-3, with 11 bases lining up with TRBD2. In germline, CDR1 is SGHAT, CDR2 FQNNGV. After removal of 4 bases from V and 2 bases from J, the junction contained 5 bases not matched to a gene. The CDR3 totals 16 residues. CDR3: CASSYRTSGFTDTQYF. Here the CDR3 DNA reads TGTGCCAGCAGCTACAGGACTAGCGGGTTCACAGATACGCAGTATTTT.

This clonotype was observed many times. The chain couples TRBV5-1 to TRBJ1-2; TRBD1 aligns across 9 bases. From germline, CDR1 is SGHRS and CDR2 YFSETQ. The J segment lost 4 bases and the V segment lost 1 base, leaving 2 bases of the junction unmatched. This CDR3 is built from 14 residues. This chain's CDR3 is CASSLTGGSYGYTF. CDR3 coding DNA: TGCGCCAGCAGCTTGACAGGGGGCAGCTATGGCTACACCTTC.

This clonotype has ten or more counts. CDR3 residues: CAWNGQGAGEQFF. Written as DNA, the CDR3 is TGTGCCTGGAACGGACAGGGGGCCGGTGAGCAGTTCTTC. The chain uses TRBV30 and TRBJ2-1; TRBD1 agrees at 11 bases. J gave up 9 bases and V 4 bases, and 5 bases lay outside the gene matches. The CDR3 is 13 amino acids. CDR1 GTSNPN and CDR2 SVGIG come from the germline V gene (reference sequence).

The count of this clonotype is one. This chain uses TRBV6-1 with TRBJ2-3; D is uncertain. Looked up from germline, CDR1 is MNHNS and CDR2 is SASEGT. V lost 8 bases and J lost 3, with 12 bases in between. This CDR3 has 13 amino acids. The CDR3 sequence: CASGRISTDTQYF. The CDR3 coding sequence is TGTGCCAGCGGGCGGATCTCAACAGATACGCAGTATTTT.

This clonotype was seen repeatedly, ten times or more. The rearrangement links TRBV2 to TRBJ2-1, with a possible D match to TRBD2 (5 bases). Germline V gene lookup returns CDR1 SNHLY and CDR2 FYNNEI. The germline V and J ends were trimmed by 3 bases and 0 bases, with 9 bases remaining between them. This CDR3 is 15 amino acids long. Here the CDR3 reads CASSDVGVSYNEQFF. The CDR3 DNA follows: TGTGCCAGCAGTGATGTGGGAGTCTCCTACAATGAGCAGTTCTTC.